Listed here are 19 T cell receptor beta chains from one sample, sequenced in a study of blood T cell repertoires in COVID-19. Sequenced by immunoSEQ multiplex PCR; TCRdb stores in-frame clones only, minus some. Of a few hundred thousand clones in the sample, roughly 83% were seen once. The sequencing sample was made of peripheral blood. These receptors all come from an older man with acute or convalescent COVID-19.

The V call is TRBV29-1, the J call TRBJ1-1; no firm D call. The CDR3 totals 13 residues. Germline V gene sequence: CDR1 SQVTM, CDR2 ANQGSEA. V lost 5 bases to trimming and J lost 1 base, with 11 bases between them. CDR3 nucleotides: TGCAGCGTTTACATCCCAGGGAACACTGAAGCTTTCTTT. Protein sequence: CSVYIPGNTEAFF.

The gene calls are TRBV6-5 and TRBJ1-5, with 9 bases that match TRBD1. The CDR3 has 13 amino acids. Germline CDR1 MNHEY, CDR2 SVGAGI. The J segment lost 8 bases and the V segment lost 6 bases, leaving 5 bases of the junction unmatched. The CDR3 bases are TGTGCCAGCAGAGGGACAGGGAAGGAGCCCCAGCATTTT. It yields the protein CASRGTGKEPQHF.

The CDR3 nucleotides are TGTGCCAGCAGCGCCAGGGGGCTCAGGGAGCAGTACTTC. Residues: CASSARGLREQYF. The chain employs TRBV27 and TRBJ2-7, with 8 bases matching TRBD1. V was clipped by 6 bases and J by 7 bases; unmatched bases: 8. The germline V gene has CDR1 MNHEY and CDR2 SMNVEV (reference sequence). The CDR3 has 13 residues.

The chain joins TRBV28 to TRBJ1-1, with D perhaps matching TRBD1 (6 bases). The CDR3 has 15 amino acids. Trimming took 3 bases from V and 3 from J, leaving 14 bases between them. The V gene's germline CDR1 is MDHEN and CDR2 SYDVKM. CDR3 sequence (DNA): TGTGCCAGCAGTTTGGATTACAGGGCGGACACTGAAGCTTTCTTT. This sequence encodes CASSLDYRADTEAFF.

The chain couples TRBV9 to TRBJ1-2; no definite D call. The CDR3 is 14 residues long. V was pared by 3 bases and J by 6 bases, with 15 bases between. CDR1 and CDR2 from the germline V gene are SGDLS and YYNGEE. CDR3: CASSGVSAVNGYTF. The CDR3 nucleotides are TGTGCCAGCAGCGGGGTGTCGGCGGTTAATGGCTACACCTTC.

The V call is TRBV5-1, the J call TRBJ1-1, with D perhaps TRBD1 (6 bases). Germline V lookup: CDR1 SGHRS, CDR2 YFSETQ. The V end was cut by 2 bases, the J end by 5 bases, with 13 bases between. This CDR3 region has 14 residues. The DNA for the CDR3 is TGCGCCAGCAGCTTTTCACAGGGAGGGACTGAAGCTTTCTTT. Its translation is CASSFSQGGTEAFF.

CDR3 sequence (DNA): TGTGCCAGCAGCCTCGAGGGGGCCCGGTCGGATACGCAGTATTTT. It encodes CASSLEGARSDTQYF. The chain combines TRBV5-8 with TRBJ2-3; 7 nucleotides align to TRBD1. After removal of 4 bases from V and 6 bases from J, the junction contained 11 bases not matched to a gene. Germline loops: CDR1 SGHTS, CDR2 YDEGEE. This CDR3 contains 15 residues.

The chain joins TRBV7-2 to TRBJ1-5, with 8 bases that match TRBD1. The J segment lost 6 bases and the V segment lost 5 bases, leaving 3 bases of the junction unmatched. CDR3 size: 13 residues. Germline lookup yields CDR1 SGHTA and CDR2 FQGNSA. The CDR3 DNA follows: TGTGCCAGCAGCCAGGGGGCCGTTCAGCCCCAGCATTTT. This translates into CASSQGAVQPQHF. The variable domain in full, completed from reference TRBV7-2 and TRBJ1-5, reads GAGVSQSPSNKVTEKGKDVELRCDPISGHTALYWYRQSLGQGLEFLIYFQGNSAPDKSGLPSDRFSAERTGGSVSTLTIQRTQQEDSAVYLCASSQGAVQPQHFGDGTRLSIL.

V usage is TRBV5-1 and J usage is TRBJ1-1, with 11 bases aligning to TRBD1. The germline gives CDR1 SGHRS, CDR2 YFSETQ. J was trimmed by 2 bases and V by 4 bases; bases with no gene match: 1. The CDR3 loop spans 14 amino acids. The CDR3 protein is CASSRTGGNTEAFF. The CDR3 DNA is TGCGCCAGCAGCAGGACAGGGGGCAACACTGAAGCTTTCTTT. The full variable domain, its missing parts supplied by reference TRBV5-1 and TRBJ1-1, is KAGVTQTPRYLIKTRGQQVTLSCSPISGHRSVSWYQQTPGQGLQFLFEYFSETQRNKGNFPGRFSGRQFSNSRSEMNVSTLELGDSALYLCASSRTGGNTEAFFGQGTRLTVV.

This sequence joins TRBV3-1 (or the pseudogene TRBV3-2) and TRBJ2-3, with 8 nucleotides matching TRBD2. Germline-derived CDR1 and CDR2 are LGHDT and YNNKEL (reference sequence). Trimming cost V 5 bases and J 1 base; bases outside gene matches: 17. The length of the CDR3 is 19 residues. The CDR3 DNA is TGTGCCAGCAGCAGTAGGACTAGCCCTTCACTTCCCCGCACAGATACGCAGTATTTT. Translation gives CASSSRTSPSLPRTDTQYF.

The chain is built from TRBV5-6 and TRBJ1-5; 8 bases fit TRBD1. Germline V gene lookup returns CDR1 SGHDT and CDR2 YYEEEE. CDR3 size: 14 residues. The V segment lost 2 bases and the J segment 5 bases; nucleotides outside the gene matches: 3. In DNA, the CDR3 is TGTGCCAGCAGCTTTGGGACAGGTGATCAGCCCCAGCATTTT. Translation gives CASSFGTGDQPQHF.

This clone has more than one count but fewer than ten. The gene calls are TRBV9 and TRBJ1-2; the D is unclear. The germline gives CDR1 SGDLS, CDR2 YYNGEE. Between the trimmed V and J ends, which lost 8 bases and 4 bases, there was a span of 6 bases. There are 10 residues in the CDR3. The CDR3 spells CASSGYGYTF. The CDR3 DNA reads as TGTGCCAGTTCAGGCTATGGCTACACCTTC.

V gene TRBV20-1 combines with J gene TRBJ2-7; 8 bases line up with TRBD1. The CDR3 runs 11 residues. Germline CDR1 DFQATT, CDR2 SNEGSKA (reference sequence). V shed 6 bases, J shed 5 bases, and the junction held 3 bases outside the gene matches. The CDR3 nucleotides are TGCAGTGCCGGACAGGGTGACGAGCAGTACTTC. It encodes CSAGQGDEQYF.

The chain uses TRBV19 and TRBJ1-1, with TRBD1 identical over 7 bases. Trimming removed 3 bases from V and 2 bases from J; junction bases left unmatched: 3. The CDR3 runs 14 residues. Germline lookup yields CDR1 LNHDA and CDR2 SQIVND (reference sequence). CDR3 residues: CASSMGTANTEAFF. The CDR3 nucleotides are TGTGCCAGTAGTATGGGGACAGCCAACACTGAAGCTTTCTTT.

The chain joins TRBV13 to TRBJ2-7, with 7 bases matching TRBD2. Germline CDR1 is PRHDT and CDR2 is FYEKMQ (reference sequence). The CDR3 runs 15 residues. J was trimmed by 1 base and V by 1 base; bases with no gene match: 4. The CDR3 DNA reads TGTGCCAGCAGCTTAGAGCGGGGTGGGTCCTACGAGCAGTACTTC. Residues: CASSLERGGSYEQYF.

In DNA form, the CDR3 reads TGCGCCAGCAGCCAGGGGACAGGGTTTGGCTACACCTTC. Its protein is CASSQGTGFGYTF. This chain joins TRBV4-1 and TRBJ1-2; 9 bases are a match to TRBD1. CDR1 is MGHRA and CDR2 is YSYEKL in the germline V gene. The CDR3 loop spans 13 amino acids. V shed 3 bases and J 7 bases; nucleotides not matched to a gene: 3.

This chain connects TRBV6-5 to TRBJ2-2; maybe TRBD2 (6 bases). V lost 5 bases and J 5 bases, leaving 15 bases between the germline ends. This CDR3 comprises 15 residues. Germline assignment: CDR1 MNHEY and CDR2 SVGAGI. CDR3 DNA sequence: TGTGCCAGCAGTACCCGAGGGAGGAGAACCGGGGAGCTGTTTTTT. It yields the protein CASSTRGRRTGELFF.

CDR3 in DNA: TGTGCCAGCAGTCCAACTATCTGGCGGGAGACCCAGTACTTC. This encodes CASSPTIWRETQYF. This chain links TRBV27 with TRBJ2-5; D gene uncertain. From germline, CDR1 is MNHEY and CDR2 SMNVEV (reference sequence). There are 14 residues in the CDR3. The V gene lost 5 bases and the J gene lost 5 bases, with 15 bases spanning the gap.

V usage is TRBV5-6 and J usage is TRBJ1-4; 9 bases match TRBD1. This CDR3 is 14 amino acids long. Trimming took 4 bases from V and 7 from J; bases not matched to a gene: 5. Germline CDR1 and CDR2: SGHDT and YYEEEE. In DNA form, the CDR3 reads TGTGCCAGCAGCGTACAGGGGGCGCGTGAAAAACTGTTTTTT. This sequence encodes CASSVQGAREKLFF.